These 23 T cell receptor beta chains share one sample of origin, sequenced in a study of T-cell reconstitution after alpha-beta-depleted transplantation in children. Using unique molecular identifiers, the investigators prepared the TCRbeta library. TCRdb analysed the PCR reads with MiXCR anew, one entry per CDR3 protein. The table has some 150,000 distinct CDR3 sequences, roughly 9% seen once. Specimen: PBMCs, mostly from graft donor cells, collected 180 days after TCRalphabeta/CD19-depleted stem cell transplant. These receptors all come from a female patient between 2 and 15 years old who had a stem cell transplant for congenital amegakaryocytic thrombocytopenia, so the T cells may come from the graft donor.

This clonotype has at least ten counts. V gene TRBV5-4 combines with J gene TRBJ2-2, with 13 bases identical to TRBD2. The V segment lost 3 bases and the J segment 5 bases; nucleotides outside the gene matches: 7. Germline CDR1 reads SGHNT; CDR2 reads YYREEE (reference sequence). This CDR3 contains 17 residues. CDR3 residues: CASSSGLAGVRTGELFF. The DNA for the CDR3 is TGTGCCAGCAGCTCCGGACTAGCGGGAGTGAGAACCGGGGAGCTGTTTTTT.

The chain employs TRBV4-2 and TRBJ1-2; D gene ambiguous. The CDR3 has 15 amino acids. Trimming removed 1 base from V and 3 bases from J, with 12 bases in between. Germline V gene sequence: CDR1 LGHNA, CDR2 YNFKEQ. The CDR3 reads CASSQAGGVDYGYTF. CDR3 in DNA: TGTGCCAGCAGCCAAGCGGGAGGAGTTGACTATGGCTACACCTTC.

This clonotype was found many times. V gene TRBV4-1 combines with J gene TRBJ2-4; D is possibly TRBD2 (6 bases). Trimming pared 3 bases from V and 0 bases from J, leaving 9 bases between. CDR1 is MGHRA, CDR2 YSYEKL, per germline. The CDR3 has 15 amino acids. The CDR3 region has the DNA TGCGCCAGCAGCCATCTAGCGTTAGCCAAAAACATTCAGTACTTC. Translated, it gives CASSHLALAKNIQYF.

This clonotype has ten or more counts. V and J are TRBV7-9 and TRBJ2-1; D gene uncertain. Trimming shortened V by 1 base and J by 3 bases, and 10 bases separated the two germline ends. The CDR3 has 15 amino acids. Per the germline V gene, CDR1 is SEHNR and CDR2 is FQNEAQ (reference sequence). CDR3 residues: CASSLEPGNYNEQFF. The CDR3 region has the DNA TGTGCCAGCAGCTTAGAGCCAGGAAACTACAATGAGCAGTTCTTC.

This clonotype was detected only a few times. The gene calls are TRBV4-1 and TRBJ2-6; D is uncertain. V gave up 4 bases and J gave up 4 bases, with 11 bases separating them. The CDR3 totals 15 residues. Germline CDR1 MGHRA, CDR2 YSYEKL. CDR3 DNA: TGCGCCAGCAGCCTCCGGACCACCGGGGCCAACGTCCTGACTTTC. Translated, it gives CASSLRTTGANVLTF.

This clonotype appeared a few times. The V gene is TRBV20-1, the J gene TRBJ1-5, with 8 positions matching TRBD1. With V trimmed by 6 bases and J by 5 bases, 6 bases remained unmatched. The germline gives CDR1 DFQATT, CDR2 SNEGSKA (reference sequence). The CDR3 sequence is 13 residues long. In nucleotides, the CDR3 is TGCAGTGCGACACAGGGGGTTGATCAGCCCCAGCATTTT. It codes for CSATQGVDQPQHF.

This clonotype was found many times. The rearrangement joins TRBV5-1 to TRBJ1-6, with 7 bases fitting TRBD1. Trimming at V came to 3 bases and at J to 10 bases, leaving 10 bases not matched to a gene. The germline gives CDR1 SGHRS, CDR2 YFSETQ. The CDR3 sequence is 15 residues long. The CDR3 protein is CASSSGTEGGSPLHF. The CDR3 nucleotides are TGCGCCAGCAGCTCCGGGACAGAGGGGGGATCACCCCTCCACTTT. Variable domain in full (rest from reference TRBV5-1 and TRBJ1-6): KAGVTQTPRYLIKTRGQQVTLSCSPISGHRSVSWYQQTPGQGLQFLFEYFSETQRNKGNFPGRFSGRQFSNSRSEMNVSTLELGDSALYLCASSSGTEGGSPLHFGNGTRLTVT.

This clonotype was observed a handful of times. The rearrangement links TRBV2 to TRBJ2-4; D is unresolved. Germline V gene sequence: CDR1 SNHLY, CDR2 FYNNEI. This CDR3 region has 14 residues. V was pared by 4 bases and J by 0 bases, with 7 bases between. For the CDR3, the DNA is TGTGCCAGCAGTGTCTCTTTAGCCAAAAACATTCAGTACTTC. As protein: CASSVSLAKNIQYF. Full variable domain (missing parts from reference TRBV2 and TRBJ2-4): EPEVTQTPSHQVTQMGQEVILRCVPISNHLYFYWYRQILGQKVEFLVSFYNNEISEKSEIFDDQFSVERPDGSNFTLKIRSTKLEDSAMYFCASSVSLAKNIQYFGAGTRLSVL.

At least ten counts were recorded for this clonotype. This rearrangement joins TRBV5-6 to TRBJ2-1; tentatively, D is TRBD1 (6 bases). CDR3 length: 13 residues. The V gene lost 3 bases and the J gene lost 5 bases, with 9 bases spanning the gap. Germline V CDR1 and CDR2: SGHDT, YYEEEE. CDR3 in amino acids: CASSYGQHNEQFF. The CDR3, as DNA: TGTGCCAGCAGCTACGGACAGCACAATGAGCAGTTCTTC.

This clonotype has only a few counts. The chain recombines TRBV6-6 with TRBJ2-7, with D possibly matching TRBD2 (5 bases). Per germline, CDR1 MNHNY and CDR2 SVGAGI (reference sequence). CDR3 length: 13 amino acids. With 2 bases removed from V and 2 bases from J, the gap between germline ends came to 7 bases. In nucleotides, the CDR3 is TGTGCCAGCAGTTACGCCGGGGCCTACGAGCAGTACTTC. Translation: CASSYAGAYEQYF.

Many counts were recorded for this clonotype. J is TRBJ2-2 and V is TRBV29-1; 11 bases are a match to TRBD2. Trimming at V came to 2 bases and at J to 2 bases, leaving 7 bases not matched to a gene. The CDR3 has 17 residues. Germline V gene sequence: CDR1 SQVTM, CDR2 ANQGSEA. The CDR3 is CSVEIWLAGGNTGELFF. CDR3 DNA sequence: TGCAGCGTTGAAATTTGGCTAGCGGGAGGAAACACCGGGGAGCTGTTTTTT.

This clonotype was observed a few times. As DNA, the CDR3 is TGTGCCAGCACCGAAGCAAATAGCAATCAGCCCCAGCATTTT. Its protein is CASTEANSNQPQHF. The chain is built from TRBV12-3 or TRBV12-4 and TRBJ1-5; D is ambiguous. This CDR3 region has 14 residues. Trimming shortened V by 7 bases and J by 0 bases, and 10 bases separated the two germline ends.

For this clonotype: One base away lies a much larger clone, so this may be a sequencing read error. The J gene is TRBJ1-1, the V gene TRBV5-1; D gene unclear. CDR3 length equals 14 residues. From germline, CDR1 is SGHRS and CDR2 YFSETQ. Trimming removed 4 bases from V and 6 bases from J, with 16 bases in between. This CDR3 reads CASSVGPSLPEAFF. The CDR3 DNA follows: TGCGCCAGCAGCGTCGGACCCTCGCTCCCTGAAGCTTTCTTT.

The chain has TRBV4-3 and TRBJ2-2; D perhaps matches TRBD2 (6 bases). The germline V gene has CDR1 LGHNA and CDR2 YSLEER. The CDR3 loop spans 17 amino acids. Trimming took 1 base from V and 4 from J, leaving 16 bases between them. For the CDR3, the DNA is TGCGCCAGCAGCCAAGGGACTAAAAGTCCTTTCACCGGGGAGCTGTTTTTT. It translates to CASSQGTKSPFTGELFF.

This clonotype was picked up many times. V gene TRBV20-1 combines with J gene TRBJ2-7; D gene uncertain. The CDR3 sequence is 14 residues long. Between the trimmed V and J ends, which lost 0 bases and 0 bases, there was a span of 9 bases. Germline V lookup: CDR1 DFQATT, CDR2 SNEGSKA (reference sequence). The CDR3 reads CSARDERGSYEQYF. The CDR3 nucleotides read TGCAGTGCTAGAGATGAACGCGGCTCCTACGAGCAGTACTTC.

This clonotype was picked up many times. The J gene is TRBJ1-6, the V gene TRBV28, with a weak D call TRBD1 (6 bases). The germline V gene has CDR1 MDHEN and CDR2 SYDVKM. Trimming took off 2 bases at V and 8 bases at J, with 16 bases between the two ends. The CDR3 extends over 16 amino acids. The CDR3 DNA reads TGTGCCAGCAGTTTAGGGCCAGGGGTGGTGTATTCACCCCTCCACTTT. Its translation: CASSLGPGVVYSPLHF.

In DNA, the CDR3 is TGCAGCGTTGAATGGATAGGCGGGCGGGAGCAGTACTTC. Encoded protein: CSVEWIGGREQYF. The chain couples TRBV29-1 to TRBJ2-7, with a tentative D call TRBD2 (5 bases). Looked up from germline, CDR1 is SQVTM and CDR2 is ANQGSEA. The CDR3 extends over 13 amino acids. V was trimmed by 2 bases and J by 7 bases, leaving 15 bases between them.

This clonotype was recorded a few times. The V call is TRBV10-3, the J call TRBJ2-2; D remains ambiguous. The CDR3 is 16 residues long. Germline V gives CDR1 ENHRY, CDR2 SYGVKD. The germline V and J ends were trimmed by 5 bases and 3 bases, with 16 bases remaining between them. The CDR3 protein is CAISSRARKDTGELFF. The CDR3 DNA sequence: TGTGCCATCAGTTCCCGGGCTCGGAAGGACACCGGGGAGCTGTTTTTT.

This clonotype was picked up many times. The rearrangement uses TRBV24-1 and TRBJ2-3, with 12 bases matching TRBD2. Germline V gene lookup returns CDR1 KGHDR and CDR2 SFDVKD. This CDR3 is built from 16 residues. Trimming at V came to 4 bases and at J to 4 bases, leaving 5 bases not matched to a gene. Here the CDR3 reads CATSDLAGGPADTQYF. The CDR3 DNA follows: TGTGCCACCAGTGACCTAGCGGGAGGGCCCGCAGATACGCAGTATTTT.

This clonotype was recorded many times. The rearrangement joins TRBV2 to TRBJ1-5, with D hard to call. V shed 8 bases and J shed 5 bases, with 19 bases lying between them. The CDR3 consists of 15 residues. CDR1 is SNHLY and CDR2 is FYNNEI in the germline V gene. CDR3 nucleotides: TGTGCCAGCCATGAGGCCGGGCAGATCCATCAGCCCCAGCATTTT. Encoded protein: CASHEAGQIHQPQHF.

The sample holds many counts of this clonotype. The chain links TRBV5-1 to TRBJ2-3; D might be TRBD2 (6 bases). This CDR3 has 14 amino acids. CDR1 is SGHRS and CDR2 is YFSETQ in the germline V gene. Trimming removed 1 base at V and 5 bases at J, with 11 bases between. The CDR3 DNA follows: TGCGCCAGCAGCTTGAATAGCGGAGGAGATACGCAGTATTTT. Its protein product is CASSLNSGGDTQYF.

This clonotype occurred many times. The chain has TRBV5-6 and TRBJ1-2; 7 nucleotides match TRBD1. Germline V gives CDR1 SGHDT, CDR2 YYEEEE. V gave up 4 bases and J gave up 3 bases; unmatched junction bases: 6. The length of the CDR3 is 14 residues. CDR3 residues: CASSRTGSDYGYTF. Written as DNA, the CDR3 is TGTGCCAGCAGCAGGACAGGTTCGGACTATGGCTACACCTTC.

In its sample, this clonotype was seen many times. The chain has TRBV20-1 and TRBJ2-1; 8 nucleotides agree with TRBD2. Germline V gene sequence: CDR1 DFQATT, CDR2 SNEGSKA (reference sequence). V lost 5 bases and J lost 10; bases outside the gene matches: 13. This CDR3 has 14 residues. CDR3 bases: TGCAGTGCTTTGCTAGCGGGCGAACCCGGGGAGCAGTTCTTC. It specifies CSALLAGEPGEQFF.